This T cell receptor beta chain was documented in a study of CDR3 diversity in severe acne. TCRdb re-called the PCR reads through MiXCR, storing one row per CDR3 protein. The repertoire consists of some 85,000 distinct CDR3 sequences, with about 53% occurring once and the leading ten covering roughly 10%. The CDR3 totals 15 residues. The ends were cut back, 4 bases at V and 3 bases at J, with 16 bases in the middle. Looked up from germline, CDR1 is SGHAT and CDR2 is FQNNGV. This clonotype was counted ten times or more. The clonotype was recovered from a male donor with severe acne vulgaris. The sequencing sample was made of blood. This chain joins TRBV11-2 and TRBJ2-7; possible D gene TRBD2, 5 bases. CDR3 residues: CASSSGSGSVYEQYF. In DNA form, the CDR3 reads TGTGCCAGCAGCTCGGGCTCGGGGAGCGTCTACGAGCAGTACTTC.